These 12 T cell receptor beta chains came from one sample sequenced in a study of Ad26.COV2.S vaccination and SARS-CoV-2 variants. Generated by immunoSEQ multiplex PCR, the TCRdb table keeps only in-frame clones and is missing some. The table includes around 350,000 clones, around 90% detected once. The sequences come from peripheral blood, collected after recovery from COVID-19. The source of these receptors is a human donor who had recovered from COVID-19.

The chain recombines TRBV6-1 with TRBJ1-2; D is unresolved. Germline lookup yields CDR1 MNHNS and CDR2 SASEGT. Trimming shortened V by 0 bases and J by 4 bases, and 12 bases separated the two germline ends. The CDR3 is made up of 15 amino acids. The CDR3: CASSEASFSTYGYTF. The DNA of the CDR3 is TGTGCCAGCAGTGAAGCATCCTTTTCAACCTATGGCTACACCTTC.

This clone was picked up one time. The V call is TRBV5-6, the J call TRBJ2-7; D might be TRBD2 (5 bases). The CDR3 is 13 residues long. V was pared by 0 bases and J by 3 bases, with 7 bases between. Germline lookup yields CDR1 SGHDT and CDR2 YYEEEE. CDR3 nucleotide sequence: TGTGCCAGCAGCTTGGTGGGAGACTACGAGCAGTACTTC. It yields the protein CASSLVGDYEQYF.

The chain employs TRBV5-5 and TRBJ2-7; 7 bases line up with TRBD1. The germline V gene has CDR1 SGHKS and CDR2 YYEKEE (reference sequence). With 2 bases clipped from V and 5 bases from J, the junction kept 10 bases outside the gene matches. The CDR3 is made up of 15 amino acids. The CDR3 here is CASSLLGQIWNEQYF. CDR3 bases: TGTGCCAGCAGCTTACTGGGACAGATTTGGAACGAGCAGTACTTC. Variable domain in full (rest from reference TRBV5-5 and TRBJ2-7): DAGVTQSPTHLIKTRGQQVTLRCSPISGHKSVSWYQQVLGQGPQFIFQYYEKEERGRGNFPDRFSARQFPNYSSELNVNALLLGDSALYLCASSLLGQIWNEQYFGPGTRLTVT.

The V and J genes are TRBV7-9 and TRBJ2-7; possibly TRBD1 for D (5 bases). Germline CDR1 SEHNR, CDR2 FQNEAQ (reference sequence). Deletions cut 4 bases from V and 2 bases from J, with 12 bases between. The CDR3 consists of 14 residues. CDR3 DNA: TGTGCCAGCAGCTCCGTAGGGGCTACCTACGAGCAGTACTTC. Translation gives CASSSVGATYEQYF.

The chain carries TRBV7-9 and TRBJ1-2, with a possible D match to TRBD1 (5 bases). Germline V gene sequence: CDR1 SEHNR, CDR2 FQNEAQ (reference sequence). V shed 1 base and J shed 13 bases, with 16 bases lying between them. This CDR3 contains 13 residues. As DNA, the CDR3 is TGTGCCAGCAGCTTAGTGGGGACGAGCTTACTCACCTTC. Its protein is CASSLVGTSLLTF. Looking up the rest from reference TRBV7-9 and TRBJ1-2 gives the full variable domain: DTGVSQNPRHKITKRGQNVTFRCDPISEHNRLYWYRQTLGQGPEFLTYFQNEAQLEKSRLLSDRFSAERPKGSFSTLEIQRTEQGDSAMYLCASSLVGTSLLTFGSGTRLTVV.

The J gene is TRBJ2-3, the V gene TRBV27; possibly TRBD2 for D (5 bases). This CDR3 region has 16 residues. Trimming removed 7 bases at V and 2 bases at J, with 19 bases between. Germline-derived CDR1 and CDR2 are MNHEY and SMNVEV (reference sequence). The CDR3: CASIEASEGYTDTQYF. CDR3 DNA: TGTGCCAGCATTGAGGCTAGTGAGGGTTACACAGATACGCAGTATTTT.

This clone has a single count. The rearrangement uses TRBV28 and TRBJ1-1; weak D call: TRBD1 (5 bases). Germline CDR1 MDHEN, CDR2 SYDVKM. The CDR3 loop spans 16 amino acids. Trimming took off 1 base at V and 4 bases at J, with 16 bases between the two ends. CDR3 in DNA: TGTGCCAGCAGTTTATTGGGGGGGGAGCTGGCCACTGAAGCTTTCTTT. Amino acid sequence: CASSLLGGELATEAFF.

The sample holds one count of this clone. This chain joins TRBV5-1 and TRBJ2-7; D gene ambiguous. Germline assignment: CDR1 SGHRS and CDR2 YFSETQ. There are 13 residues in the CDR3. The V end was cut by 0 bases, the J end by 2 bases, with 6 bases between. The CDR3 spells CASSLGPAYEQYF. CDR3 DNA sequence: TGCGCCAGCAGCTTGGGGCCAGCCTACGAGCAGTACTTC.

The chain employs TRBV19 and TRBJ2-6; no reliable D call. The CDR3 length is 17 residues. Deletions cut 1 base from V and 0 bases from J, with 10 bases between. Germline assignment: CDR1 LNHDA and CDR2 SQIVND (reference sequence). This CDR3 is CASSIVGQISGANVLTF. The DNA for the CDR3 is TGTGCCAGTAGTATAGTAGGCCAGATCTCTGGGGCCAACGTCCTGACTTTC.

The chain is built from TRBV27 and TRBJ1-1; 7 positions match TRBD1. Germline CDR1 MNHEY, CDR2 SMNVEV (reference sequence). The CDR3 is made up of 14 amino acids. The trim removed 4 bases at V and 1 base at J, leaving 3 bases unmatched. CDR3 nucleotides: TGTGCCAGCAGTTGGGACAGTGGGAACACTGAAGCTTTCTTT. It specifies CASSWDSGNTEAFF.

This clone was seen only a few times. CDR3: CASSPWTSGGHEQYF. In DNA form, the CDR3 reads TGTGCCAGCAGCCCTTGGACTAGCGGGGGCCACGAGCAGTACTTC. This chain links TRBV7-9 with TRBJ2-7, with 13 bases aligning to TRBD2. Germline V gene lookup returns CDR1 SEHNR and CDR2 FQNEAQ (reference sequence). The CDR3 runs 15 residues. V lost 5 bases to trimming and J lost 5 bases; unmatched junction nucleotides: 6.

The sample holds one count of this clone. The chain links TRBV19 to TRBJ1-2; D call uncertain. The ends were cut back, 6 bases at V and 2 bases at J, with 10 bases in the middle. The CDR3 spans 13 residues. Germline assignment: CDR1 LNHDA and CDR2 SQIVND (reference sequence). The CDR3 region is CASSLNSNYGYTF. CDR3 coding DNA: TGTGCCAGTAGCCTGAATTCCAACTATGGCTACACCTTC.